The 30 T cell receptor beta chains listed next were all sequenced from one sample in a study of blood T cells in healthy people across ages. With a J-beta primer mix and a sample-barcoded 5' primer, a second PCR ran roughly 6 to 11 cycles. TCRdb reprocessed the 5' RACE reads via MiXCR and lists one record per CDR3 protein. Of approximately 580,000 distinct CDR3 sequences listed, around 24% are singletons. These same data were also listed under a study on T cells of mothers and their children.

The material sequenced was blood. Every receptor here comes from a boy aged 5-17 years in good health.

This clonotype occurred a few times. The chain joins TRBV10-3 to TRBJ1-6, with D perhaps TRBD1 (5 bases). V was clipped by 5 bases and J by 11 bases, with 13 bases between them. Germline CDR1 reads ENHRY; CDR2 reads SYGVKD. The CDR3 length is 13 residues. The CDR3 loop is CAISRGEFTPLHF. CDR3 nucleotide sequence: TGTGCCATCAGTCGGGGGGAGTTTACACCCCTCCACTTT.

This clonotype showed up just a few times. J is TRBJ2-5 and V is TRBV7-9; D ambiguous. Trimming shortened V by 5 bases and J by 13 bases, and 20 bases separated the two germline ends. The germline CDR1 and CDR2 sequences are SEHNR and FQNEAQ (reference sequence). The CDR3 covers 13 residues. CDR3 nucleotides: TGTGCCAGCAGCCGAGAAACCTCCTACGAGCGGTACTTC. Protein: CASSRETSYERYF.

V is TRBV7-3 and J is TRBJ2-2, with 7 bases identical to TRBD2. CDR3 size: 17 residues. V dropped 5 bases and J dropped 0; count of bases not matched to a gene: 9. In germline, CDR1 is SGHTA, CDR2 FQGTGA. DNA of the CDR3: TGTGCCAGCAGCCAGCAAGCGACTAGCACGAACACCGGGGAGCTGTTTTTT. This gives the protein CASSQQATSTNTGELFF.

This clonotype has a handful of counts. V and J are TRBV11-2 and TRBJ2-5; 10 bases fit TRBD2. The end of the DNA fits TRBJ2-1 better, so the J call may be wrong. Germline-derived CDR1 and CDR2 are SGHAT and FQNNGV. The CDR3 totals 16 residues. Written as DNA, the CDR3 is TGTGCCAGCAGCTGGAGGAGCGGGAGGGCCGCCAATGAGCAGTTCTTC. It specifies CASSWRSGRAANEQFF.

The chain employs TRBV27 and TRBJ1-1, with D perhaps TRBD1 (5 bases). This CDR3 is 16 amino acids long. V gave up 0 bases and J gave up 4 bases, with 15 bases separating them. Germline V lookup: CDR1 MNHEY, CDR2 SMNVEV (reference sequence). CDR3 protein: CASSLSSGLGVTEAFF. The CDR3, as DNA: TGTGCCAGCAGTTTATCGTCGGGGTTAGGGGTCACTGAAGCTTTCTTT.

This clonotype has just a few counts. The V gene is TRBV3-1, the J gene TRBJ2-3, with 7 bases matching TRBD2. The CDR3 length is 17 residues. The germline V gene has CDR1 LGHDT and CDR2 YNNKEL (reference sequence). V shed 1 base, J shed 3 bases, and the junction held 10 bases outside the gene matches. The CDR3 DNA reads as TGTGCCAGCAGCCAAGGTCTGGGAGGGAGCAGTACAGATACGCAGTATTTT. Its protein is CASSQGLGGSSTDTQYF.

This clonotype was seen repeatedly, ten times or more. The junction shows a germline mismatch at one end, possibly a read error. The genes are TRBV11-2 and TRBJ2-5, with D perhaps TRBD1 or TRBD2 (5 bases each). CDR1 and CDR2 (germline): SGHAT, FQNNGV. There are 13 residues in the CDR3. The CDR3 DNA reads TGCGCCAGCAGCTTGGGGGTCCAAGAGACCCAGTACTTC. Protein: CASSLGVQETQYF.

This clonotype was seen more than once but under ten times. CDR3 coding DNA: TGTGCCAGCAGCGACCCACTGACTAGCGGGGGGGGCGATGAGCAGTTCTTC. Translating gives CASSDPLTSGGGDEQFF. The chain carries TRBV7-2 and TRBJ2-1, with 14 bases fitting TRBD2. Looked up from germline, CDR1 is SGHTA and CDR2 is FQGNSA. V lost 5 bases and J lost 8; bases outside the gene matches: 11. This CDR3 region has 17 residues.

This clonotype was recorded at least ten times. This chain links TRBV29-1 with TRBJ2-5, with D tentatively TRBD1 or TRBD2 (5 bases each). CDR1 and CDR2 from the germline V gene are SQVTM and ANQGSEA. Trimming shortened V by 2 bases and J by 0 bases, and 10 bases separated the two germline ends. The CDR3 has 14 residues. The CDR3, as DNA: TGCAGCGTTGAATGGGACGTGAACCAAGAGACCCAGTACTTC. Residues: CSVEWDVNQETQYF.

The rearrangement uses TRBV27 and TRBJ1-2; D may be TRBD1 (6 bases). The CDR3 has 14 amino acids. V shed 0 bases and J shed 8 bases, with 13 bases lying between them. Germline assignment: CDR1 MNHEY and CDR2 SMNVEV (reference sequence). As DNA, the CDR3 is TGTGCCAGCAGTTTATCCCGGACAGTTTCGGGCTACACCTTC. Protein product: CASSLSRTVSGYTF.

This clonotype has a handful of counts. The V gene is TRBV9, the J gene TRBJ2-1; 10 bases line up with TRBD2. V dropped 0 bases and J dropped 7; count of bases not matched to a gene: 7. The CDR3 extends over 16 amino acids. Germline V gene sequence: CDR1 SGDLS, CDR2 YYNGEE. The CDR3 sequence is CASSVDLAGVGNEQFF. The DNA for the CDR3 is TGTGCCAGCAGCGTAGATCTAGCGGGAGTCGGGAATGAGCAGTTCTTC.

The chain uses TRBV28 and TRBJ2-5; the match to TRBD2 covers 9 bases. Germline values: CDR1 MDHEN, CDR2 SYDVKM. J lost 5 bases, V lost 1 base, and 8 bases had no gene match. The CDR3 is 16 residues long. The DNA for the CDR3 is TGTGCCAGCAGTTTATACCCTAGCGGGGAGCTGGAGACCCAGTACTTC. This codes for CASSLYPSGELETQYF.

The rearrangement joins TRBV2 to TRBJ2-3, with D possibly being TRBD1 or TRBD2 (6 bases each). The V gene lost 8 bases and the J gene lost 4 bases, with 19 bases spanning the gap. Germline V gives CDR1 SNHLY, CDR2 FYNNEI. The CDR3 is 15 amino acids. The CDR3 DNA reads TGTGCCAGCTCGCCCGAGGGGGGTTTTGCAGATACGCAGTATTTT. It encodes CASSPEGGFADTQYF.

The V call is TRBV20-1, the J call TRBJ2-3; D unresolved. The V and J ends lost 5 bases and 3 bases respectively, with 6 bases between them. The germline gives CDR1 DFQATT, CDR2 SNEGSKA (reference sequence). The CDR3 totals 11 residues. The CDR3, as DNA: TGCAGTGCTCCCCGGACAGATACGCAGTATTTT. Residues: CSAPRTDTQYF.

This clonotype was observed a handful of times. The chain joins TRBV5-1 to TRBJ2-1; 9 bases agree with TRBD1. The J call may be incorrect, as the DNA end agrees better with TRBJ2-7. CDR1 is SGHRS and CDR2 is YFSETQ in the germline V gene. The CDR3 extends over 15 amino acids. The CDR3 loop is CASSTQTGGLDEQYF. As DNA, the CDR3 is TGCGCCAGCAGCACACAGACAGGGGGTTTGGACGAGCAGTACTTC.

The chain recombines TRBV14 with TRBJ2-7; D assignment may be TRBD1 or TRBD2 (6 bases each). V dropped 1 base and J dropped 7 bases, with 17 bases sitting between them. This CDR3 is built from 15 residues. CDR1 and CDR2 (germline): SGHDN, FVKESK. CDR3: CASSQAPGAPGEQYF. The CDR3 DNA sequence: TGTGCCAGCAGCCAAGCCCCGGGGGCTCCGGGGGAGCAGTACTTC.

This clonotype was counted a few times. This chain uses TRBV29-1 with TRBJ2-1; D may be TRBD1 (6 bases). Trimming removed 5 bases at V and 8 bases at J, with 10 bases between. The CDR3 runs 11 residues. CDR1 is SQVTM and CDR2 is ANQGSEA in the germline V gene. Here the CDR3 DNA reads TGCAGCGTTAAAGGGGGTGATGAGCAGTTCTTC. Translation: CSVKGGDEQFF.

This clonotype was seen a handful of times. The chain combines TRBV21-1 with TRBJ2-5; the table's D call of TRBD1 was not tested on the DNA. TRBV21-1 is classified as a pseudogene. The CDR3 runs to 14 residues. The CDR3: CASSSQGVGETQYF. The CDR3 nucleotides read TGTGCCAGCAGCTCACAGGGCGTGGGGGAGACCCAGTACTTC.

This chain connects TRBV7-9 to TRBJ2-3; D is perhaps TRBD1 (7 bases). V was clipped by 0 bases and J by 2 bases, with 9 bases between them. Germline lookup yields CDR1 SEHNR and CDR2 FQNEAQ (reference sequence). The CDR3 extends over 15 amino acids. CDR3 residues: CASSLAEGATDTQYF. As DNA, the CDR3 is TGTGCCAGCAGCTTAGCGGAGGGGGCCACAGATACGCAGTATTTT. The variable domain in full, completed from reference TRBV7-9 and TRBJ2-3, reads DTGVSQNPRHKITKRGQNVTFRCDPISEHNRLYWYRQTLGQGPEFLTYFQNEAQLEKSRLLSDRFSAERPKGSFSTLEIQRTEQGDSAMYLCASSLAEGATDTQYFGPGTRLTVL.

This chain connects TRBV6-6 to TRBJ2-3; possibly TRBD1 for D (5 bases). V was cut by 4 bases and J by 0 bases, with 17 bases left in between. CDR1 is MNHNY, CDR2 SVGAGI, per germline (reference sequence). The CDR3 runs 17 residues. CDR3 region: CASSSSLRASSTDTQYF. CDR3 in DNA: TGTGCCAGCAGTTCCTCCCTCAGGGCCTCTAGCACAGATACGCAGTATTTT.

The chain is built from TRBV30 and TRBJ2-7; TRBD1 aligns across 8 bases. J was trimmed by 6 bases and V by 2 bases; bases with no gene match: 6. Germline V lookup: CDR1 GTSNPN, CDR2 SVGIG (reference sequence). CDR3 length: 13 residues. CDR3 in amino acids: CAWSLGQGCEQYF. In nucleotides, the CDR3 is TGTGCCTGGAGTTTAGGACAGGGTTGCGAGCAGTACTTC.

This clonotype occurred a few times. V is TRBV7-9 and J is TRBJ2-7; D is perhaps TRBD1 or TRBD2 (6 bases each). Per the germline V gene, CDR1 is SEHNR and CDR2 is FQNEAQ (reference sequence). The CDR3 spans 15 residues. V was clipped by 5 bases and J by 2 bases, with 16 bases between them. CDR3 amino acids: CASSDGGRPTYEQYF. The CDR3 DNA reads as TGTGCCAGCAGCGATGGGGGGCGACCCACCTACGAGCAGTACTTC.

This clonotype has a count of ten or more. The genes are TRBV21-1 and TRBJ2-7; the table's D call, TRBD1, has no DNA check behind it. TRBV21-1 is a pseudogene. This CDR3 spans 15 amino acids. The CDR3 is CASSHMGVNHYEQYF. The CDR3, as DNA: TGTGCCAGCAGTCATATGGGCGTGAACCACTACGAGCAGTACTTC.

This clonotype was detected a few times. The chain recombines TRBV20-1 with TRBJ2-5; D could derive from TRBD1 or TRBD2 (5 bases each). Trimming took off 0 bases at V and 1 base at J, with 12 bases between the two ends. The CDR3 has 15 amino acids. The germline V gene has CDR1 DFQATT and CDR2 SNEGSKA (reference sequence). CDR3 sequence (DNA): TGCAGTGCTAGAGACGGGGTTACAGGCCAAGAGACCCAGTACTTC. As protein: CSARDGVTGQETQYF.

The rearrangement joins TRBV12-3 or TRBV12-4 to TRBJ1-3; perhaps TRBD1 as D (5 bases). CDR3 size: 15 residues. V lost 7 bases and J 7 bases, leaving 20 bases between the germline ends. The CDR3 DNA sequence: TGTGCCAGCACCCCCGGGGCGGGCGTCGGGAACACCATATATTTT. It specifies CASTPGAGVGNTIYF.

This chain connects TRBV29-1 to TRBJ2-1; TRBD2 agrees at 7 bases. J gave up 9 bases and V 2 bases, and 10 bases lay outside the gene matches. Germline CDR1 is SQVTM and CDR2 is ANQGSEA. This CDR3 spans 14 amino acids. CDR3 coding DNA: TGCAGCGTTGAAAGGGCTAGCGGAGGCGTTGAGCAGTTCTTC. It specifies CSVERASGGVEQFF.

The chain combines TRBV28 with TRBJ1-2; 7 bases map to TRBD1. The CDR3 totals 19 residues. Germline V gene lookup returns CDR1 MDHEN and CDR2 SYDVKM. V lost 8 bases and J lost 1; bases outside the gene matches: 22. CDR3 coding DNA: TGTGCCAGCGGGTTTGGGCTGACAGGGTCGGTCCGCCGTAACTATGGCTACACCTTC. The encoded protein is CASGFGLTGSVRRNYGYTF.

The sample holds a few counts of this clonotype. An end of the junction does not agree with germline; a read error may underlie this. The chain combines TRBV20-1 with TRBJ2-5; D perhaps matches TRBD1 (6 bases). CDR1 is DFQATT, CDR2 SNEGSKA, per germline (reference sequence). CDR3 length equals 15 residues. The CDR3 coding sequence is TGCAGTGCTAGTCTCGTCCGTGGGGGCCAAGGGACCCAGTACTTC. Encoded protein: CSASLVRGGQGTQYF.

This clonotype was counted between two and nine times. The CDR3 reads CAGGQSYEQYF. The CDR3 region has the DNA TGTGCCGGGGGACAGAGCTACGAGCAGTACTTC. The gene calls are TRBV2 and TRBJ2-7; TRBD1 aligns across 7 bases. Unmatched junction bases numbered 4, after V lost 11 bases and J lost 3 bases. The CDR3 runs 11 residues. The V gene's germline CDR1 is SNHLY and CDR2 FYNNEI.

The chain employs TRBV18 and TRBJ2-5; D possibly corresponds to TRBD1 (6 bases). Trimming cost V 1 base and J 4 bases, with 13 bases left between them. Germline V gene data show CDR1 as KGHSH and CDR2 as LQKENI. The CDR3 consists of 15 residues. The CDR3 DNA is TGTGCCAGCTCACCACAATCAGGGGACGCAGAGACCCAGTACTTC. Translation: CASSPQSGDAETQYF.